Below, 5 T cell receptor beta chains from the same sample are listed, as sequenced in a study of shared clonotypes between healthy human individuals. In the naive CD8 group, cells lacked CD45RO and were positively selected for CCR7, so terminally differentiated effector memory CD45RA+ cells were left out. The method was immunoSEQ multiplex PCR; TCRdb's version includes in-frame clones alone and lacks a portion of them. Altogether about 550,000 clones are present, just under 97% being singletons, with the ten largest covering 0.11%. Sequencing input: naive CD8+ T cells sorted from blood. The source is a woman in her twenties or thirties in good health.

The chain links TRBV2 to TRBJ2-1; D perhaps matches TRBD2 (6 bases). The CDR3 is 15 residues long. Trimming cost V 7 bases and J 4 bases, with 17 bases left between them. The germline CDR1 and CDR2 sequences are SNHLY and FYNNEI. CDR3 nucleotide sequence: TGTGCCAGCACCGGCTGGCGGGGTGGGTACAATGAGCAGTTCTTC. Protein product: CASTGWRGGYNEQFF.

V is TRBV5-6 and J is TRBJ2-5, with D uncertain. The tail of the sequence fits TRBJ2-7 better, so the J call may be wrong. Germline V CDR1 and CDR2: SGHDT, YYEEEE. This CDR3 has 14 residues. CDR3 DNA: TGTGCCAGCAGGTCCGGAGATTCTCCCTACGAGCAGTACTTC. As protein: CASRSGDSPYEQYF.

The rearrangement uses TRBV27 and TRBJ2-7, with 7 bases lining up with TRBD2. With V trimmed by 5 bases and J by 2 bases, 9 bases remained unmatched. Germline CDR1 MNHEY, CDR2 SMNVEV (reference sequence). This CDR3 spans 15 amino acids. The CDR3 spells CASSRTASGAYEQYF. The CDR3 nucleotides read TGTGCCAGCAGTCGGACCGCTAGCGGAGCCTACGAGCAGTACTTC.

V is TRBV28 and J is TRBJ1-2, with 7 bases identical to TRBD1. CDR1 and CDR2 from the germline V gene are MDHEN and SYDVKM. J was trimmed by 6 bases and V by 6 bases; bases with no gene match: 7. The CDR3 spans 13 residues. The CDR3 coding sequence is TGTGCCAGCAGGCGGGGGACAGTAGATGGCTACACCTTC. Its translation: CASRRGTVDGYTF.

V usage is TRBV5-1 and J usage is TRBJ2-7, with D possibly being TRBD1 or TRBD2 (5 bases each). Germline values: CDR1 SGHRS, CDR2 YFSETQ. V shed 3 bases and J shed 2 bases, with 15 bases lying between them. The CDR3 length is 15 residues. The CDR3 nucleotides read TGCGCCAGCAGCTGGATCGGGACGGACGCCTACGAGCAGTACTTC. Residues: CASSWIGTDAYEQYF.